These T cell receptor beta chains were read from a single sample in a study of cytomegalovirus exposure and HLA in healthy donors. TCRdb's copy holds only in-frame clones and misses some; the assay was immunoSEQ multiplex PCR. The sample holds about 170,000 clones, approximately 81% seen once. The sequenced sample consisted of PBMCs. The receptors shown here come from a woman aged 45-60 years in good health and CMV-seronegative. CDR3s leave out the opening cysteine and the closing phenylalanine or tryptophan.

v_gene: TRBV28
CDR3aa: ASSSGGRVREKLF

v_gene: TRBV11-3
CDR3aa: ASSHTRGETQY

v_gene: TRBV4-3
CDR3aa: ASSQSRGRRTGELF

v_gene: TRBV7-8
CDR3aa: ASSMRNRAPQETQY

v_gene: TRBV6-4
CDR3aa: ASIICDRERSSYNEQF

v_gene: TRBV10-3
CDR3aa: AISALSASGLLNEQF

v_gene: TRBV27
CDR3aa: ASGQTNKNIQY

v_gene: TRBV7-3
CDR3aa: ASSFGTSGGQETQY

v_gene: TRBV7-9
CDR3aa: SSSPGQGYNQPQH

v_gene: TRBV30
CDR3aa: AWSELRIGNTIY

v_gene: TRBV6-5
CDR3aa: ASSLGLAATPETQY

v_gene: TRBV4-2
CDR3aa: ASSQSWGLAGGEQY

v_gene: TRBV7-2
CDR3aa: ASSPQGQFNSPLH

v_gene: TRBV19
CDR3aa: AIRGKTAAEAF

v_gene: TRBV7-9
CDR3aa: ASSFPTGRETQY

v_gene: TRBV7-8
CDR3aa: ASSQGLAGVLVYEQY

v_gene: TRBV18
CDR3aa: ASSPGTQETQY

v_gene: TRBV21-1
CDR3aa: ASTVVDTQY

v_gene: TRBV29-1
CDR3aa: SVGGRAVGELF

v_gene: TRBV27
CDR3aa: ASSFARGGSYNEQF

v_gene: TRBV20-1
CDR3aa: SAYDGYT

v_gene: TRBV7-2
CDR3aa: ASSLVLAGGPGEQY

v_gene: TRBV28
CDR3aa: ASSPPTVGSYNSPLH

v_gene: TRBV6-1
CDR3aa: ASRQMGQGPYEQY

v_gene: TRBV27
CDR3aa: ASSLYNQETQY

v_gene: TRBV7-3
CDR3aa: ASSSIPGLATYNEQF

v_gene: TRBV28
CDR3aa: ASSSSWPGGPDTQY

v_gene: TRBV7-8
CDR3aa: ASSLGGSRTGFNEQF

v_gene: TRBV5-1
CDR3aa: ASSLVSGVSPDTQY

v_gene: TRBV28
CDR3aa: ASSLAGSGANVLT

v_gene: TRBV4-1
CDR3aa: ASSQDVETAIDNSPLR

v_gene: TRBV6-4
CDR3aa: ASSEQQDTGELF

v_gene: TRBV28
CDR3aa: ASSKLGGLKFEQY

v_gene: TRBV25-1
CDR3aa: ASSGAGVSTEQY

v_gene: TRBV4-1
CDR3aa: ASSQGYSLNTEAF

v_gene: TRBV9
CDR3aa: ASNLDGREGQPQH

v_gene: TRBV19
CDR3aa: ASSEAGATRVTQY

v_gene: TRBV4-3
CDR3aa: ASSQDAGADQPQH

v_gene: TRBV6-1
CDR3aa: ASSWGTGNTGELF

v_gene: TRBV6-1
CDR3aa: ASSEAQVSSNQPQH